Below, one T cell receptor (beta chain) is given with its context. Its matching antigen is unknown. The V gene's germline CDR1 is SGHAT and CDR2 FQNNGV. CDR3 size: 14 residues. V was trimmed by 2 bases and J by 3 bases, leaving 5 bases between them. Hyperthyroidism was new, under 2 months, in patients aged 18 to 65. Orbital computed tomography and thyroid ultrasound, along with TRAb, serum thyroxine and clinical symptoms, underpinned diagnosis. This entry comes from a study of Graves' ophthalmopathy and Graves' hyperthyroidism. Whole-study findings and limits: Most thyroid clonotypes with frequency above 0.001 were detected in blood too. Sensitivity reached 85% to 90% and specificity around 81% for a 13-signature model separating ophthalmopathy from stable hyperthyroidism.

Transcripts of RNA were the source for amplifying TCR beta CDR3 regions. HTBI-primed RT-PCR formed the first round, and a multiplex PCR formed the second. TCRdb re-analysed the multiplex PCR reads in MiXCR, keeping a single row per CDR3 protein. Of over a million distinct CDR3 sequences listed, about two fifths are singletons. This TCR derives from an adult man with Graves' hyperthyroidism. This rearrangement joins TRBV11-2 to TRBJ2-6; D remains ambiguous. Sample: peripheral blood or thyroid tissue (not recorded which). CDR3 coding DNA: TGTGCCAGCAGCTTATGGATTGGGGCCAACGTCCTGACTTTC. Translated: CASSLWIGANVLTF.